The present T cell receptor beta chain was sequenced within a study of blood T cell repertoires in COVID-19. Study-level background: The study drew acute and convalescent COVID-19 samples from the United States, Italy and Spain. Nucleic acid was either cDNA or gDNA, and it came from T cells, B-cell-depleted T cells, or PBMCs.

The V end lost 2 bases, the J end lost 4 bases, and 15 bases lay between the germline ends. Germline V gives CDR1 MNHEY, CDR2 SVGAGI. This CDR3 spans 16 amino acids. As handled by the study authors: Amplification of reference gene primers was used by the study to estimate nucleated cell counts. The table came from immunoSEQ multiplex PCR; TCRdb's copy has only in-frame clones and leaves some out. V and J calls and clone size are as listed in that table; D and trimming were resolved from the DNA. The table shows under 150,000 clones, with more than 70% occurring only once. This clone was seen once. The V and J genes are TRBV6-5 and TRBJ2-1, with a possible D match to TRBD2 (6 bases). The TCR comes from a woman aged 45-60 years with acute or convalescent COVID-19. Sequencing input: peripheral blood. The CDR3, as DNA: TGTGCCAGCAGTTACGCTGCTCGGACTACTTACAATGAGCAGTTCTTC. Residues: CASSYAARTTYNEQFF.